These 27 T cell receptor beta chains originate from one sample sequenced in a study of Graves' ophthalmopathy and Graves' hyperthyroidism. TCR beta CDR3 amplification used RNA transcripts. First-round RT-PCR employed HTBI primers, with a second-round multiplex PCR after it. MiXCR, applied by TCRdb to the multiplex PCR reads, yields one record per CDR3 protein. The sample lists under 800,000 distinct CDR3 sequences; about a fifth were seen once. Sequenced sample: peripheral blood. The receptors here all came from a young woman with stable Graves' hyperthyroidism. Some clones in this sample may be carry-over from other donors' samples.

The CDR3 DNA follows: TGCGCCAGCAGCCAGGGGAGACAGGGGGACACTGAAGCTTTCTTT. Translation gives CASSQGRQGDTEAFF. The V and J genes are TRBV4-1 and TRBJ1-1, with 9 bases matching TRBD1. The CDR3 totals 15 residues. The junction had 5 bases not matched to a gene; V was cut back by 3 bases and J by 3 bases. Germline CDR1 MGHRA, CDR2 YSYEKL.

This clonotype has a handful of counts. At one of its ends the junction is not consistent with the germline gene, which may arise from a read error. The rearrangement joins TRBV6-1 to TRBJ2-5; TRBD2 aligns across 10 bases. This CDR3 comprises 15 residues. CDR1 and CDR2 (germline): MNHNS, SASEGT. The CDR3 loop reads CASSWTSGGTETQHF. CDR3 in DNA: TGTGCCAGCTCATGGACTAGCGGAGGTACAGAGACCCAGCACTTC.

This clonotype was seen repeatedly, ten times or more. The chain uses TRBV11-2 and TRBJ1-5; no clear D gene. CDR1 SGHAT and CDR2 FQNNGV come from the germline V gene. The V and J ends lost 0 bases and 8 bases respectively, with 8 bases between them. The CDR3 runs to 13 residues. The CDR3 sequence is CASSLDLVKPQHF. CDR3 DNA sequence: TGTGCCAGCAGCTTAGATCTGGTGAAGCCCCAGCATTTT.

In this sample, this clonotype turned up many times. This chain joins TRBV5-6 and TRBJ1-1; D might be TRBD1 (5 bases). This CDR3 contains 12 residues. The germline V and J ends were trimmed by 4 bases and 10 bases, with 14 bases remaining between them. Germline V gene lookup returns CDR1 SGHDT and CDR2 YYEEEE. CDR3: CASSLLLGGAFF. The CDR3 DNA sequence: TGTGCCAGCAGCCTCCTCCTCGGGGGAGCTTTCTTT. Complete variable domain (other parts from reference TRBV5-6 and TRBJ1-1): DAGVTQSPTHLIKTRGQQVTLRCSPKSGHDTVSWYQQALGQGPQFIFQYYEEEERQRGNFPDRFSGHQFPNYSSELNVNALLLGDSALYLCASSLLLGGAFFGQGTRLTVV.

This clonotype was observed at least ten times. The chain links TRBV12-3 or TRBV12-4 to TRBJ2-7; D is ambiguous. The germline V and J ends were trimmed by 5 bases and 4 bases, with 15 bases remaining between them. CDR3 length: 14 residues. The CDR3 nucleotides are TGTGCCAGCAGTCTTGTGGATGGGGATTACGAGCAGTACTTC. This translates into CASSLVDGDYEQYF.

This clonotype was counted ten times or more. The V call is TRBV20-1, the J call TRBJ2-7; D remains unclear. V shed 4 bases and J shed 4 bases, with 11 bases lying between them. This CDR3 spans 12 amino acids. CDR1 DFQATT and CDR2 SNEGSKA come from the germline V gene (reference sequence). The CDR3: CSAKTWDYEQYF. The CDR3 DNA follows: TGCAGTGCTAAGACTTGGGATTACGAGCAGTACTTC.

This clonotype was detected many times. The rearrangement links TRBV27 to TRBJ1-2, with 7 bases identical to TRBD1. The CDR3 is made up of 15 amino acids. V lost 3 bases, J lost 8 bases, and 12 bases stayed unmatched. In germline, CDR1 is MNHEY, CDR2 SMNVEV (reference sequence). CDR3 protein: CASSFEIGGAKGYTF. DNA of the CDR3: TGTGCCAGCAGTTTCGAAATAGGGGGCGCAAAGGGCTACACCTTC.

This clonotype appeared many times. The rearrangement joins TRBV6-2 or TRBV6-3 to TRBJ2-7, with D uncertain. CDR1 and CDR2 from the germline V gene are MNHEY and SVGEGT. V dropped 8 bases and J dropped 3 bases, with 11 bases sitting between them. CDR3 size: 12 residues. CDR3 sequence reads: CASEHLYYEQYF. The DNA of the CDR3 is TGTGCCAGCGAACATCTGTACTACGAGCAGTACTTC.

The CDR3 loop reads CASSPVGAGNTIYF. CDR3 nucleotides: TGTGCCAGCAGCCCGGTCGGGGCTGGAAACACCATATATTTT. The chain couples TRBV28 to TRBJ1-3; D remains unclear. The germline V and J ends were trimmed by 6 bases and 2 bases, with 11 bases remaining between them. The CDR3 extends over 14 amino acids. Germline assignment: CDR1 MDHEN and CDR2 SYDVKM.

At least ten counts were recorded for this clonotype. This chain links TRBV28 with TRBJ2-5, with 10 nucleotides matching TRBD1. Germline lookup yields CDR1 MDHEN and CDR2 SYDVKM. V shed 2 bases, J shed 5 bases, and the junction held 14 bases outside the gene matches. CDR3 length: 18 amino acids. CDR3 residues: CASSLELETGGARETQYF. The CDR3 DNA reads TGTGCCAGCAGTTTAGAGCTGGAGACAGGGGGCGCGCGGGAGACCCAGTACTTC.

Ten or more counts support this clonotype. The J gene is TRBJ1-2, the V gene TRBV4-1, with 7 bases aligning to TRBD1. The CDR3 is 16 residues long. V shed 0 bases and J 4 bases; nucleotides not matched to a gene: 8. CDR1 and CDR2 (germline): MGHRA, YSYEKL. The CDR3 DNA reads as TGCGCCAGCAGCCAAGATCCGGACAGGCCCTCCTATGGCTACACCTTC. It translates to CASSQDPDRPSYGYTF.

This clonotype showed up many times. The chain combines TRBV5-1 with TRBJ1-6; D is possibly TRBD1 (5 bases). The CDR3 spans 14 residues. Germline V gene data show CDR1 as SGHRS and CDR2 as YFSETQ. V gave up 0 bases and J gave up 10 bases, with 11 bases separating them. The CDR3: CASSLVAGESPLHF. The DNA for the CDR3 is TGCGCCAGCAGCTTGGTGGCGGGGGAGTCACCCCTCCACTTT.

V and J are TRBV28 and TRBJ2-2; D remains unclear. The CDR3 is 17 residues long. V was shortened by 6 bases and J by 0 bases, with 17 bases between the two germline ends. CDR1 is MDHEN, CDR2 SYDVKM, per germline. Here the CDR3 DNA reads TGTGCCAGCAGAAAAGGAAAGGCGAACGCGAACACCGGGGAGCTGTTTTTT. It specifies CASRKGKANANTGELFF. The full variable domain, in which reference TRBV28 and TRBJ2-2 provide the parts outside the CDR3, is DVKVTQSSRYLVKRTGEKVFLECVQDMDHENMFWYRQDPGLGLRLIYFSYDVKMKEKGDIPEGYSVSREKKERFSLILESASTNQTSMYLCASRKGKANANTGELFFGEGSRLTVL.

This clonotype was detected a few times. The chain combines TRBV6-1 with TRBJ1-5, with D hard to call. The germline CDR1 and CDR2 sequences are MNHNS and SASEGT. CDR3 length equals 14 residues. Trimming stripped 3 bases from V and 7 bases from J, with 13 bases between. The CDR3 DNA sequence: TGTGCCAGCAGTGACGCGGACGAAAACCAGCCCCAGCATTTT. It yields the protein CASSDADENQPQHF.

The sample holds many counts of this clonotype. CDR3 in amino acids: CASSYLGTGDYEQYF. In nucleotides, the CDR3 is TGTGCCAGCAGTTATCTTGGGACGGGCGACTACGAGCAGTACTTC. The V gene is TRBV6-5, the J gene TRBJ2-7, with D perhaps matching TRBD1 or TRBD2 (5 bases each). Germline values: CDR1 MNHEY, CDR2 SVGAGI. The CDR3 is 15 residues long. Trimming removed 3 bases from V and 3 bases from J, with 15 bases in between.

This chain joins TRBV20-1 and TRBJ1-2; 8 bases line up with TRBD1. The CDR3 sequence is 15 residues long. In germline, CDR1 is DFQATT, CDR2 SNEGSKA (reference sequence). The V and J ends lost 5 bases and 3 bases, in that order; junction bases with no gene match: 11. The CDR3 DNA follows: TGCAGTGCTCGACCCCAGGGGGCTTGGGACTATGGCTACACCTTC. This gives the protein CSARPQGAWDYGYTF.

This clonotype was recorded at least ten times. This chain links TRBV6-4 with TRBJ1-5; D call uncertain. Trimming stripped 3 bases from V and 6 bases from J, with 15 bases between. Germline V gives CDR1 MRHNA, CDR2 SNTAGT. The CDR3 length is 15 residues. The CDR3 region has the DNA TGTGCCAGCAGTGAAATGGGCGGGGAGGGTCAGCCCCAGCATTTT. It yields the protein CASSEMGGEGQPQHF.

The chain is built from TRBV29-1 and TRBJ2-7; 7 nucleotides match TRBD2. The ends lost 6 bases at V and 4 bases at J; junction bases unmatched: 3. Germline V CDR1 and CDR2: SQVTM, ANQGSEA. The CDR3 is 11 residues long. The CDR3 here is CSVPGGYEQYF. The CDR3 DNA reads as TGCAGCGTCCCCGGGGGGTACGAGCAGTACTTC.

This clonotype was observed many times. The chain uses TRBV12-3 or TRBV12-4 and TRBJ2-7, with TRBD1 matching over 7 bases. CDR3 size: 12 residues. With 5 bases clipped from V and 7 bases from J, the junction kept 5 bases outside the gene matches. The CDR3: CASSEGTEEQYF. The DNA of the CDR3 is TGTGCCAGCAGTGAAGGGACAGAAGAGCAGTACTTC.

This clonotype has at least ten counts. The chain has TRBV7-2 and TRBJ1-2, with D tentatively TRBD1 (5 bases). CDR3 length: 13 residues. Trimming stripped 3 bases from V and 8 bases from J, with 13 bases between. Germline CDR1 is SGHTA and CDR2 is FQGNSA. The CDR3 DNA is TGTGCCAGCAGCTTCGGGGGATTGGGGGGCTACACCTTC. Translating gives CASSFGGLGGYTF.

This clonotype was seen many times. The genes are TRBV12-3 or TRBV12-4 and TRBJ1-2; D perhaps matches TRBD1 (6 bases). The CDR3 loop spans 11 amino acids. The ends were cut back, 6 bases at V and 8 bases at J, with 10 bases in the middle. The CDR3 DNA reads TGTGCCAGCAGCGGACAGAGAGGCTACACCTTC. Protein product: CASSGQRGYTF.

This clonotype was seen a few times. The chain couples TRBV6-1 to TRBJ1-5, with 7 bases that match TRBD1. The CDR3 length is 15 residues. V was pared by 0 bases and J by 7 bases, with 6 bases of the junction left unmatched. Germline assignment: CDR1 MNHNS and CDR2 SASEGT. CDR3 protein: CASSEAPGGRQPQHF. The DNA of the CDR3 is TGTGCCAGCAGTGAAGCCCCAGGGGGGAGGCAGCCCCAGCATTTT.

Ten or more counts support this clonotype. In nucleotides, the CDR3 is TGCAGCGTATCCGGGACTAGCGGGAGGACCTACGAGCAGTACTTC. Amino acids: CSVSGTSGRTYEQYF. The chain carries TRBV29-1 and TRBJ2-7; 15 nucleotides line up with TRBD2. The junction had 5 bases not matched to a gene; V was cut back by 6 bases and J by 2 bases. The CDR3 has 15 amino acids. Germline values: CDR1 SQVTM, CDR2 ANQGSEA.

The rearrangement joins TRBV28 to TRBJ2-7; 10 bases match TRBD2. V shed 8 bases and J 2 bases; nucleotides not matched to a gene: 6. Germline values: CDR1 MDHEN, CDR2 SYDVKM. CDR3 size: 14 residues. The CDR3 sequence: CASGGLADPYEQYF. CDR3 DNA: TGTGCCAGCGGAGGACTAGCGGATCCCTACGAGCAGTACTTC.

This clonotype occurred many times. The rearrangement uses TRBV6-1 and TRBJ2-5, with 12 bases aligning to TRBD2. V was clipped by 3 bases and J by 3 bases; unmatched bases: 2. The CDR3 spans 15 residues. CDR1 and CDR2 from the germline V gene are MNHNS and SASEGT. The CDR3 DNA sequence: TGTGCCAGCAGTGATCCTAGCGGGGGGGAAGAGACCCAGTACTTC. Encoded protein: CASSDPSGGEETQYF.

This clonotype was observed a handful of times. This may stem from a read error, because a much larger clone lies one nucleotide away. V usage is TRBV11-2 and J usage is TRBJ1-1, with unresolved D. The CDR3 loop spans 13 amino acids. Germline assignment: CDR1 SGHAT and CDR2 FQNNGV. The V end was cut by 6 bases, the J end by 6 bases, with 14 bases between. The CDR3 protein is CASRPRDWAEAFF. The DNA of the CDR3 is TGTGCCAGCAGACCCCGGGATTGGGCTGAAGCTTTCTTT.

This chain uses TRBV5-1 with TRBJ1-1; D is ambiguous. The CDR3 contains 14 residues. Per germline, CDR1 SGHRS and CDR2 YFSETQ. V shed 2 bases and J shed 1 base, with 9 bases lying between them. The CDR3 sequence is CASSFSAGNTEAFF. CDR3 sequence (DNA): TGCGCCAGCAGCTTCTCAGCTGGGAACACTGAAGCTTTCTTT.